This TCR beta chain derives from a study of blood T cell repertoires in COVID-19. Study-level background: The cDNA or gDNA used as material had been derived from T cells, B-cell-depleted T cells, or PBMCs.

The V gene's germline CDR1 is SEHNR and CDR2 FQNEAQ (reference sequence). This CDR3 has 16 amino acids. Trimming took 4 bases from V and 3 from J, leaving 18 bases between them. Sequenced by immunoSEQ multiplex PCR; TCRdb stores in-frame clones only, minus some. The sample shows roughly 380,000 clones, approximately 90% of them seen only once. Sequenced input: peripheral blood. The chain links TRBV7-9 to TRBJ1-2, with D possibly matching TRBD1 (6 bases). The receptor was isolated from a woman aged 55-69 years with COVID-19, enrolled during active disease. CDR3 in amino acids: CASSSPQGIRYYGYTF. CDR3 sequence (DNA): TGTGCCAGCAGCTCGCCACAGGGAATCCGGTACTATGGCTACACCTTC.